This T cell receptor beta chain appears in the sequencing data of a study of CD8+CD57+ T cells in acquired aplastic anemia. Turning to this clonotype: Its antigen remains unidentified.

The study profiled TCR beta VDJ and CDR3 using genomic DNA as template. TCRdb reprocessed the reads with MiXCR, giving one entry per CDR3 protein. Among about 130,000 distinct CDR3 sequences listed, 48% were seen once. General study findings and limits: In common between the patients and the controls were approximately 28 CD8+ CDR3 sequences.

The ends lost 5 bases at V and 3 bases at J; junction bases unmatched: 4. CDR3 length: 14 amino acids. CDR1 and CDR2 (germline): ENHRY, SYGVKD. The V and J genes are TRBV10-3 and TRBJ1-5; 7 positions agree with TRBD1. The TCR originated in a human donor in good health, serving as a control. Sequencing was done on a sample of sorted CD4+, CD8+, or CD8+CD57+ T cells (not recorded which) from PBMCs. Written as DNA, the CDR3 is TGTGCCATCAGTCCGGGACAGTCCAATCAGCCCCAGCATTTT. Its translation is CAISPGQSNQPQHF.